Reported below is one TCR beta chain. Its matching antigen is unknown. The junction and the germline gene differ at one end; a read error may be behind it. TCRdb re-called the multiplex PCR reads with MiXCR, one entry per CDR3 protein. Found here are 20,000 to 25,000 distinct CDR3 sequences, under 75% of them singletons; the top ten hold approximately 14%. The data were obtained in a study of breast tumors, draining lymph nodes, adjacent tissues. Overall study findings and caveats: Tumors had less TCR diversity than lymph nodes, more than nontumor tissue. The data were judged consistent with most tumor T cells coming from lymph node and expanding in tumor.

CDR3 size: 11 residues. Germline V gene lookup returns CDR1 SNHLY and CDR2 FYNNEI. Material: breast tumor tissue. V is TRBV2 and J is TRBJ1-2; D might be TRBD1 (6 bases). The origin of this receptor is a female donor with breast cancer. Some clones in this sample may be carry-over from other donors' samples. The CDR3 DNA sequence: TGTGCCAGCACAGAGAGGGGGGGCTACGCCTTC. The encoded protein is CASTERGGYAF. The whole variable domain, filled in from reference TRBV2 and TRBJ1-2, reads EPEVTQTPSHQVTQMGQEVILRCVPISNHLYFYWYRQILGQKVEFLVSFYNNEISEKSEIFDDQFSVERPDGSNFTLKIRSTKLEDSAMYFCASTERGGYAFGSGTRLTVV.